This TCR beta chain was sequenced during a study of regulatory T cells in long-lasting Graves disease. Documented time point: persistent/refractory GD, antithyroid drugs over 5 years with positive TRAb. With RNA extracted from PBMCs as input, the TCR library was made. The authors built TCR beta libraries using iRepertoire HTBI primers and Arm-PCR of CDR3 regions. TCRdb re-derived calls from the multiplex PCR reads in MiXCR, one entry per CDR3 protein. This sample has about 290,000 distinct CDR3 sequences, with approximately 20% found just once. This CDR3 comprises 15 residues. Germline V gene data show CDR1 as GTSNPN and CDR2 as SVGIG (reference sequence). Trimming removed 3 bases from V and 8 bases from J, with 19 bases in between. This clonotype was picked up many times.

The origin of this receptor is a female donor with Graves disease. The sequencing here drew on peripheral blood mononuclear cells (PBMCs), taken when the disease was refractory, from a patient treated with antithyroid drugs. The chain recombines TRBV30 with TRBJ1-4; D might be TRBD1 (5 bases). The CDR3 region has the DNA TGTGCCTGGAGCCAGCCAACAGGAGGCGGAGAAAAACTGTTTTTT. Translated, it gives CAWSQPTGGGEKLFF.